The source of this T cell receptor beta chain is a study of CD8+ T cells in alopecia areata. Overall study context: The study gave treated patients oral tofacitinib at 5 to 10 mg twice daily.

Cell sorting was applied to PBMCs, and CD4+ and CD8+ T cells were collected. The J segment lost 6 bases and the V segment lost 7 bases, leaving 11 bases of the junction unmatched. Per the germline V gene, CDR1 is SGDLS and CDR2 is YYNGEE. The CDR3 covers 14 residues. As the sequencing template, cDNA was produced by extracting RNA and reverse transcribing it. Sequenced by immunoSEQ multiplex PCR; TCRdb stores in-frame clones only, minus some. This sample yields about 150,000 clones, of which more than 45% are seen a single time; about 6.8% belongs to the top ten. The chain has TRBV9 and TRBJ2-7; 9 bases map to TRBD1. The source of this sequence is a human donor with alopecia areata. The sequenced sample consisted of CD4+ T cells sorted from blood. The DNA for the CDR3 is TGTGCCAGCGGTCCGGTCGGGACAGGGCGCGAGCAGTACTTC. Protein: CASGPVGTGREQYF. The variable domain in full, with the rest retrieved from reference TRBV9 and TRBJ2-7, is DSGVTQTPKHLITATGQRVTLRCSPRSGDLSVYWYQQSLDQGLQFLIQYYNGEERAKGNILERFSAQQFPDLHSELNLSSLELGDSALYFCASGPVGTGREQYFGPGTRLTVT.